This T cell receptor (beta chain) came from a study of T cell clonotyping in hematopoietic cell transplantation. Study-wide findings and caveats: Few recipient clonotypes overlapped donors; over 95% were de novo at given depth.

Only in-frame clones appear in the TCRdb table, and some are missing; sequencing was by immunoSEQ multiplex PCR. The sample has about 70,000 clones, roughly 94% seen once. Remarks on this clone: Its antigen is still unknown.

Trimming removed 3 bases at V and 8 bases at J, with 17 bases between. CDR1 GTSNPN and CDR2 SVGIG come from the germline V gene (reference sequence). The CDR3 has 14 residues. The TCR sequence derives from a man aged 45-65 years in good health. Some clones in this sample may be carry-over from other donors' samples. The rearrangement uses TRBV30 and TRBJ2-1; D possibly corresponds to TRBD2 (5 bases). Specimen: peripheral blood mononuclear cells. CDR3 protein: CAWSRGLSGDEQFF. CDR3 nucleotides: TGTGCCTGGAGCCGTGGACTTTCCGGGGATGAGCAGTTCTTC.